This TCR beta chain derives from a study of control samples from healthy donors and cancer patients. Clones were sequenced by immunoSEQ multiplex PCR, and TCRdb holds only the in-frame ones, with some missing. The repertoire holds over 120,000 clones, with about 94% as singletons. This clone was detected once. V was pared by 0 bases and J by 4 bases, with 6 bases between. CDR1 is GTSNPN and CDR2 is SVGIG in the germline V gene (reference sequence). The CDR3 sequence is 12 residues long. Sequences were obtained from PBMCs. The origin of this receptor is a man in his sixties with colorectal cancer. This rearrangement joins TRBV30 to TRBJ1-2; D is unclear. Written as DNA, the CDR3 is TGTGCCTGGAGTGTATCTCGCTATGGCTACACCTTC. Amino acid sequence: CAWSVSRYGYTF.